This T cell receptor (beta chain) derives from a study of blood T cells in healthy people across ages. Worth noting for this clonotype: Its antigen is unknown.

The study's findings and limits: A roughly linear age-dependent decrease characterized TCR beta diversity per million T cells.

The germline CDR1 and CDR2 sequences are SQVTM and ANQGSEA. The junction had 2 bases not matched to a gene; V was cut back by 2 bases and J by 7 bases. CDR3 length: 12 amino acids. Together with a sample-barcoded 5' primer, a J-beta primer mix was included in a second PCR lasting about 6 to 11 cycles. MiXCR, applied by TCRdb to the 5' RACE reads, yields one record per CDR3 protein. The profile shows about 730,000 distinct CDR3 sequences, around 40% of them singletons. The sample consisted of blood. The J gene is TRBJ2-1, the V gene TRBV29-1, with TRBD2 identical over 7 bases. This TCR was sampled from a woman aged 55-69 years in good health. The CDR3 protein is CSVELAVNEQFF. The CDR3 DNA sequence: TGCAGCGTTGAACTAGCGGTAAATGAGCAGTTCTTC.